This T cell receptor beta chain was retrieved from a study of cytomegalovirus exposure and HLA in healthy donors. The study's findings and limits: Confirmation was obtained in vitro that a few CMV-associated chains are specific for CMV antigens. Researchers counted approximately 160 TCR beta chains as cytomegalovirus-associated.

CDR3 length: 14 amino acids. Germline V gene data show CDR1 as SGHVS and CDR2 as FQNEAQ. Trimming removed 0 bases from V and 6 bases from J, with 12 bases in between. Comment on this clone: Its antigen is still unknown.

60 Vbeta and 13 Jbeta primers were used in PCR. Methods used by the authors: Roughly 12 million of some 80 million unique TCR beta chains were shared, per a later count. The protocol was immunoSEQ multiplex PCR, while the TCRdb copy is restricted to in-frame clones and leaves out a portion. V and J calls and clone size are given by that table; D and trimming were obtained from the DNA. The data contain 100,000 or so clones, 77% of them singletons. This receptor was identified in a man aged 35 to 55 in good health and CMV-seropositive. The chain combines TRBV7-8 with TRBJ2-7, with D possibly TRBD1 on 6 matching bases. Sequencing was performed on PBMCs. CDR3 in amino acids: CASSLAAGVSEQYF. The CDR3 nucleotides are TGTGCCAGCAGCTTAGCGGCAGGGGTAAGCGAGCAGTACTTC. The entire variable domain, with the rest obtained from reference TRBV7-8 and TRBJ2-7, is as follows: GAGVSQSPRYKVAKRGQDVALRCDPISGHVSLFWYQQALGQGPEFLTYFQNEAQLDKSGLPSDRFFAERPEGSVSTLKIQRTQQEDSAVYLCASSLAAGVSEQYFGPGTRLTVT.